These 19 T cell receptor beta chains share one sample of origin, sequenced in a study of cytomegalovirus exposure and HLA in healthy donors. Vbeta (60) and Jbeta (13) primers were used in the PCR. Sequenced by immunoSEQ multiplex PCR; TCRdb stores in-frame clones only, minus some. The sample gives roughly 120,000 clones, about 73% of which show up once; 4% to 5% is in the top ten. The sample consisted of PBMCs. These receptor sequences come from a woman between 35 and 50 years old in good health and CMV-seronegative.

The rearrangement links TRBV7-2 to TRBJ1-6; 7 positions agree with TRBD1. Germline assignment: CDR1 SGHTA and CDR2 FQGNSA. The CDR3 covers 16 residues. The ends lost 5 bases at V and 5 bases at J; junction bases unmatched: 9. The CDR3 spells CASSRQGGKNNSPLHF. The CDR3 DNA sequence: TGTGCCAGCAGCCGACAGGGAGGAAAAAATAATTCACCCCTCCACTTT. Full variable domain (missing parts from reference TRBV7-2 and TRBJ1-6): GAGVSQSPSNKVTEKGKDVELRCDPISGHTALYWYRQSLGQGLEFLIYFQGNSAPDKSGLPSDRFSAERTGGSVSTLTIQRTQQEDSAVYLCASSRQGGKNNSPLHFGNGTRLTVT.

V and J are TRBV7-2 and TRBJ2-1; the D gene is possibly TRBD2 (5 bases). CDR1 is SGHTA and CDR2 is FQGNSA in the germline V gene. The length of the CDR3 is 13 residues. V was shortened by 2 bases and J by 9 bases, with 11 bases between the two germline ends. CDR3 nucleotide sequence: TGTGCCAGCAGCTTATTAGTACGGGGTGAGCAGTTCTTC. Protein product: CASSLLVRGEQFF.

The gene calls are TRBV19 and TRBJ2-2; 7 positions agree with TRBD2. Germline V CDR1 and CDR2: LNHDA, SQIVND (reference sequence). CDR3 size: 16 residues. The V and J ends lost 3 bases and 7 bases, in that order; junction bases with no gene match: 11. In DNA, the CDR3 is TGTGCCAGTAGTATCCCCGGACTAGTTAGTAGCGGGGAGCTGTTTTTT. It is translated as CASSIPGLVSSGELFF.

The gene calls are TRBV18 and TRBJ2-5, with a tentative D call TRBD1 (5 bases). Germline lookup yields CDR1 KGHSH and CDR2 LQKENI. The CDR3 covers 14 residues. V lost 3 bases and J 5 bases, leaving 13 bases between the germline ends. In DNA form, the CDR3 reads TGTGCCAGCTCACCGCGACAGCAAGGGGAGACCCAGTACTTC. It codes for CASSPRQQGETQYF.

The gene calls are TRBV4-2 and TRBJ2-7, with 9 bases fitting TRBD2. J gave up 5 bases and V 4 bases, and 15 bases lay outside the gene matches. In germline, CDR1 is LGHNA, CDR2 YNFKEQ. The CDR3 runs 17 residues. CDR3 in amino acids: CASSRAPLAGSTNEQYF. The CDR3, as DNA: TGTGCCAGCAGCCGCGCGCCCCTAGCGGGAAGCACTAACGAGCAGTACTTC.

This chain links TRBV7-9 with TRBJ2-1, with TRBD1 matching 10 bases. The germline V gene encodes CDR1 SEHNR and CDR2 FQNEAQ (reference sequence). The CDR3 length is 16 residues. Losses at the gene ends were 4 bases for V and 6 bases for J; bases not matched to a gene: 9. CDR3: CASSSPGQGQINEQFF. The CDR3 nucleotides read TGTGCCAGCAGCTCTCCGGGACAGGGGCAGATCAATGAGCAGTTCTTC.

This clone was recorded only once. In nucleotides, the CDR3 is TGTGCCAGCAGCCAAGTTACCGGACAGGGGGCCTACGAGCAGTACTTC. This codes for CASSQVTGQGAYEQYF. This sequence joins TRBV4-2 and TRBJ2-7, with 10 nucleotides matching TRBD1. Germline values: CDR1 LGHNA, CDR2 YNFKEQ. The CDR3 sequence is 16 residues long. With V trimmed by 1 base and J by 2 bases, 5 bases remained unmatched.

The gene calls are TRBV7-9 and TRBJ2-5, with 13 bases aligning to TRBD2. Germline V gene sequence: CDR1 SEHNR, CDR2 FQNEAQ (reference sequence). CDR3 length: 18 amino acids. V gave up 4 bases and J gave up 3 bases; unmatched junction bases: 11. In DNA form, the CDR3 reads TGTGCCAGCAGCTCCGGGGGGGGACTAGCGGGGTCGGAAGAGACCCAGTACTTC. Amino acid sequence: CASSSGGGLAGSEETQYF.

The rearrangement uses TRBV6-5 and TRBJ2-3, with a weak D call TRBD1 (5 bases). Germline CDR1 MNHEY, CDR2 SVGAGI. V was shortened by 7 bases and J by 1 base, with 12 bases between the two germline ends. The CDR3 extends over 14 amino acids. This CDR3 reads CASTRVKGTDTQYF. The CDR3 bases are TGTGCCAGCACCAGGGTTAAGGGCACAGATACGCAGTATTTT.

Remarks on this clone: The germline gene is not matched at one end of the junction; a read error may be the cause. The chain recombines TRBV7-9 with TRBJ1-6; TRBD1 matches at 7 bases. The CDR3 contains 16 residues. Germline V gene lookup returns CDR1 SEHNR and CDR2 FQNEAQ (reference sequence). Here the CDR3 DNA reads TGTTCCAGCAGCTTAGCGTGGAGCAGGGGGAAGGCGCCCCTCCACTTT. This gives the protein CSSSLAWSRGKAPLHF.

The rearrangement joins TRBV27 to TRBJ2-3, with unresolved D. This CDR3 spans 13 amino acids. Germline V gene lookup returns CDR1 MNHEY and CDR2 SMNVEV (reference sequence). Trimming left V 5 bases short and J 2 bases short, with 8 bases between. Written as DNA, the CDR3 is TGTGCCAGCAGTCCTACCTACACAGATACGCAGTATTTT. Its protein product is CASSPTYTDTQYF.

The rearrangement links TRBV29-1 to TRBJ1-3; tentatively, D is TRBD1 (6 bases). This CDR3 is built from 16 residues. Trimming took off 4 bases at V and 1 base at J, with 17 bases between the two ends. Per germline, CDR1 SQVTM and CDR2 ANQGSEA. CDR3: CSVGDDPGASGNTIYF. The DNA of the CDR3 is TGCAGCGTTGGGGATGATCCAGGGGCATCTGGAAACACCATATATTTT.

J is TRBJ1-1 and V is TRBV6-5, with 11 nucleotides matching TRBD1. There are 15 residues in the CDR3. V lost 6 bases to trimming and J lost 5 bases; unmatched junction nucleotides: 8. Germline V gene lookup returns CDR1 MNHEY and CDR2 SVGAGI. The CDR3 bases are TGTGCCAGCAGAAGACCGGACAGGGGGCGGACTGAAGCTTTCTTT. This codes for CASRRPDRGRTEAFF.

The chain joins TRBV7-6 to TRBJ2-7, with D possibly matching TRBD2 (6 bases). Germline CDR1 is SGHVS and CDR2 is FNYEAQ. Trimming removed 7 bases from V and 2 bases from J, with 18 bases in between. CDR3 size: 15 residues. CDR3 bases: TGTGCCAGCACCCACATCGGTGGAGGGCCCTACGAGCAGTACTTC. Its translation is CASTHIGGGPYEQYF.

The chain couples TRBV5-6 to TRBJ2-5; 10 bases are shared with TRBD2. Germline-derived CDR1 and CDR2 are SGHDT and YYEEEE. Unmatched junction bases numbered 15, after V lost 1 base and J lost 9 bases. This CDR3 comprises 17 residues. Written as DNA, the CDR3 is TGTGCCAGCAGCTTGTACCTAGCGGGAGCACTAGGGGAGGCCCAGTACTTC. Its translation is CASSLYLAGALGEAQYF. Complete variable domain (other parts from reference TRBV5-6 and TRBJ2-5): DAGVTQSPTHLIKTRGQQVTLRCSPKSGHDTVSWYQQALGQGPQFIFQYYEEEERQRGNFPDRFSGHQFPNYSSELNVNALLLGDSALYLCASSLYLAGALGEAQYFGPGTRLLVL.

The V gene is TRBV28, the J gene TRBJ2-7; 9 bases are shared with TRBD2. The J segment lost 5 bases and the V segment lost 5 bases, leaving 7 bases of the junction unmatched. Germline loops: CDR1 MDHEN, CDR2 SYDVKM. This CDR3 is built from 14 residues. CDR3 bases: TGTGCCAGCAGTCGTAGCGGGAGTTCGAACGAGCAGTACTTC. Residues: CASSRSGSSNEQYF.

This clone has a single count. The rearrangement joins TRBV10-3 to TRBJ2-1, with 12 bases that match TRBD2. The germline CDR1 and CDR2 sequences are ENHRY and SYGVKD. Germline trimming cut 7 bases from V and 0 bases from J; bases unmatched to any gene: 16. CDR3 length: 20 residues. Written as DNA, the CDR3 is TGTGCCATCACTCGGGCGACTAGCGGGAGAGTTGGGAGCTCCTACAATGAGCAGTTCTTC. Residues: CAITRATSGRVGSSYNEQFF.

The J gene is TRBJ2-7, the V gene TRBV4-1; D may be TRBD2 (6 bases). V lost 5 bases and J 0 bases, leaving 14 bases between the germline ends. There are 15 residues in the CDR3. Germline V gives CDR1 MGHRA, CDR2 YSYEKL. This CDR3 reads CASSTRAGSSYEQYF. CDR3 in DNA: TGCGCCAGCAGCACCAGGGCGGGGAGCTCCTACGAGCAGTACTTC.

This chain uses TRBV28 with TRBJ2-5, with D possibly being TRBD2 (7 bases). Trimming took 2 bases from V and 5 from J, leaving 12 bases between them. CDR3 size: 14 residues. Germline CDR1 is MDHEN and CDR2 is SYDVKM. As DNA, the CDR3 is TGTGCCAGCAGTTTACAAGGGGGGGGTGAGACCCAGTACTTC. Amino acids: CASSLQGGGETQYF.